The rows below give T cell receptor beta chains drawn from one sample of a study of CD8+CD57+ T cells in acquired aplastic anemia. MiXCR, run by TCRdb on the reads, gives a single entry per CDR3 protein. The sample has about 200,000 distinct CDR3 sequences, 65% seen once. Sequenced: sorted CD4+, CD8+, or CD8+CD57+ T cells (not recorded which) from PBMCs. The receptor source for this set is a human donor with aplastic anemia. Each CDR3 is given with its conserved first and last residue. A D gene is named only where the DNA matches it firmly. Expanded clones get a size class; other rows say once, few or many, or leave the size out.

j_call: TRBJ2-2; clone_size: many; v_call: TRBV7-3; d_call: TRBD1; cdr3_length: 15; cdr3_nt: TGTGCCAGCAGCTTAATGGAGACAGGGACCGGGGAGCTGTTTTTT; cdr3_aa: CASSLMETGTGELFF
j_call: TRBJ2-5; clone_size: -; v_call: TRBV11-2; d_call: -; cdr3_length: 14; cdr3_nt: TGTGCCAGCAGCTTAGATCGGGGCTCGGAGACCCAGTACTTC; cdr3_aa: CASSLDRGSETQYF
j_call: TRBJ2-7; clone_size: many; v_call: TRBV3-1; d_call: -; cdr3_length: 15; cdr3_nt: TGTGCCAGCAGCCAACCGGGACATGTAGCCTACGAGCAGTACTTC; cdr3_aa: CASSQPGHVAYEQYF
j_call: TRBJ1-2; clone_size: -; v_call: TRBV7-8; d_call: -; cdr3_length: 13; cdr3_nt: TGTGCCAGCAGCTTAGATAACGGACCTACCTACACCTTC; cdr3_aa: CASSLDNGPTYTF
j_call: TRBJ2-5; clone_size: once; v_call: TRBV3-1; d_call: TRBD1; cdr3_length: 15; cdr3_nt: TGTGCCAGCAGCCCCGGGACAGGGGGCCCAGAGACCCAGTACTTC; cdr3_aa: CASSPGTGGPETQYF
j_call: TRBJ2-3; clone_size: -; v_call: TRBV24-1; d_call: -; cdr3_length: 13; cdr3_nt: TGTGCCACCAGTGGCTCTAGCACAGATACGCAGTATTTT; cdr3_aa: CATSGSSTDTQYF
j_call: TRBJ1-1; clone_size: -; v_call: TRBV4-2; d_call: TRBD1; cdr3_length: 13; cdr3_nt: TGTGCCAGCAGCCAGGATGACAGGGTTGAAGCTTTCTTT; cdr3_aa: CASSQDDRVEAFF
j_call: TRBJ2-3; clone_size: -; v_call: TRBV2; d_call: -; cdr3_length: 13; cdr3_nt: TGTGCCAGCACGCAGTTTGGCACAGATACGCAGTATTTT; cdr3_aa: CASTQFGTDTQYF
j_call: TRBJ2-7; clone_size: -; v_call: TRBV7-2; d_call: -; cdr3_length: 13; cdr3_nt: TGTGCCAGCAGCACAACCGACGAGGGGGAGCAGTACTTC; cdr3_aa: CASSTTDEGEQYF
j_call: TRBJ2-7; clone_size: -; v_call: TRBV9; d_call: TRBD2; cdr3_length: 15; cdr3_nt: TGTGCCAGCAGCGTGGGGGGGTCGGGCTACTACGAGCAGTACTTC; cdr3_aa: CASSVGGSGYYEQYF
j_call: TRBJ2-1; clone_size: many; v_call: TRBV24-1; d_call: TRBD1; cdr3_length: 15; cdr3_nt: TGTGCCACCAGTGCCGGGACAGGGCTACGTCATGAGCAGTTCTTC; cdr3_aa: CATSAGTGLRHEQFF
j_call: TRBJ2-2; clone_size: few; v_call: TRBV30; d_call: -; cdr3_length: 13; cdr3_nt: TGTGCCTGGAACAGGGGAGGGACCGGGGAGCTGTTTTTT; cdr3_aa: CAWNRGGTGELFF
j_call: TRBJ2-7; clone_size: -; v_call: TRBV4-1; d_call: -; cdr3_length: 14; cdr3_nt: TGCGCCAGCAGCCAAGGACAGAGCTCCTACGAGCAGTACTTC; cdr3_aa: CASSQGQSSYEQYF
j_call: TRBJ1-5; clone_size: -; v_call: TRBV20-1; d_call: -; cdr3_length: 15; cdr3_nt: TGCAGTGCTAGCGGGGGCGGGGGAAGCAATCAGCCCCAGCATTTT; cdr3_aa: CSASGGGGSNQPQHF
j_call: TRBJ2-1; clone_size: once; v_call: TRBV7-9; d_call: TRBD2; cdr3_length: 14; cdr3_nt: TGTGCCAGCAGCTTAGTGGGAGGGGACGATGAGCAGTTCTTC; cdr3_aa: CASSLVGGDDEQFF
j_call: TRBJ2-7; clone_size: many; v_call: TRBV6-6; d_call: TRBD1; cdr3_length: 16; cdr3_nt: TGTGCCAGCAGTTACTCCGCTGACAGGGCCCACTACGAGCAGTACTTC; cdr3_aa: CASSYSADRAHYEQYF
j_call: TRBJ2-7; clone_size: -; v_call: TRBV19; d_call: -; cdr3_length: 13; cdr3_nt: TGTGCCAGTAGAGAGGGGGGTCGCTACGAGCAGTACTTC; cdr3_aa: CASREGGRYEQYF
j_call: TRBJ1-5; clone_size: -; v_call: TRBV24-1; d_call: TRBD1; cdr3_length: 15; cdr3_nt: TGTGCCACCAGTGCCTCCGACAGGGGCCATCAGCCCCAGCATTTT; cdr3_aa: CATSASDRGHQPQHF
j_call: TRBJ1-3; clone_size: -; v_call: TRBV19; d_call: -; cdr3_length: 12; cdr3_nt: TGTGCCAGTAGTCAATCTGGAAACACCATATATTTT; cdr3_aa: CASSQSGNTIYF
j_call: TRBJ2-1; clone_size: -; v_call: TRBV19; d_call: TRBD2; cdr3_length: 16; cdr3_nt: TGTGCCAGTAGCCCAGGGACTAGCGGGAGATACAATGAGCAGTTCTTC; cdr3_aa: CASSPGTSGRYNEQFF
j_call: TRBJ2-7; clone_size: -; v_call: TRBV7-2; d_call: -; cdr3_length: 15; cdr3_nt: TGTGCCAGCAGTGCCAGGGGCGGCGTGCCCTACGAGCAGTACTTC; cdr3_aa: CASSARGGVPYEQYF
j_call: TRBJ1-1; clone_size: -; v_call: TRBV6-5; d_call: -; cdr3_length: 12; cdr3_nt: TGTGCCAGCATGCAGGGACCGCGTGAAGCTTTCTTT; cdr3_aa: CASMQGPREAFF
j_call: TRBJ2-7; clone_size: -; v_call: TRBV5-6; d_call: -; cdr3_length: 15; cdr3_nt: TGTGCCAGCAGCTTGGGGGGGACCGTTTCCTACGAGCAGTACTTC; cdr3_aa: CASSLGGTVSYEQYF
j_call: TRBJ1-2; clone_size: -; v_call: TRBV24-1; d_call: -; cdr3_length: 13; cdr3_nt: TGTGCCACCAGTGATAACAATAACTATGGCTACACCTTC; cdr3_aa: CATSDNNNYGYTF
j_call: TRBJ2-1; clone_size: -; v_call: TRBV15; d_call: -; cdr3_length: 14; cdr3_nt: TGTGCCACCAGCAGCGCTGTTAGTGGGGATGAGCAGTTCTTC; cdr3_aa: CATSSAVSGDEQFF
j_call: TRBJ1-2; clone_size: -; v_call: TRBV20-1; d_call: -; cdr3_length: 11; cdr3_nt: TGCAGTGCTGAATCAGGGGACGGCTACACCTTC; cdr3_aa: CSAESGDGYTF
j_call: TRBJ1-1; clone_size: many; v_call: TRBV9; d_call: -; cdr3_length: 13; cdr3_nt: TGTGCCAGCAGCAGGGGGGGGAACACTGAAGCTTTCTTT; cdr3_aa: CASSRGGNTEAFF
j_call: TRBJ1-3; clone_size: -; v_call: TRBV10-3; d_call: -; cdr3_length: 11; cdr3_nt: TGTGCCGTACTAGGGGGGGACACCATATATTTT; cdr3_aa: CAVLGGDTIYF
j_call: TRBJ2-2; clone_size: -; v_call: TRBV20-1; d_call: -; cdr3_length: 12; cdr3_nt: TGCAGTGCTAGAGAGGCCACCGGGGAGCTGTTTTTT; cdr3_aa: CSAREATGELFF
j_call: TRBJ1-6; clone_size: -; v_call: TRBV9; d_call: -; cdr3_length: 16; cdr3_nt: TGTGCCAGCAGCGTAGCTTCGTACGGGGGAAATTCACCCCTCCACTTT; cdr3_aa: CASSVASYGGNSPLHF
j_call: TRBJ1-1; clone_size: -; v_call: TRBV9; d_call: -; cdr3_length: 14; cdr3_nt: TGTGCCAGCAGCGTAGAGCCCCGTCCAACTGAAGCTTTCTTT; cdr3_aa: CASSVEPRPTEAFF
j_call: TRBJ2-5; clone_size: -; v_call: TRBV2; d_call: TRBD1; cdr3_length: 16; cdr3_nt: TGTGCCAGCAGTCGAGGACAGGGGGCAGGGGTAGAGACCCAGTACTTC; cdr3_aa: CASSRGQGAGVETQYF
j_call: TRBJ2-5; clone_size: few; v_call: TRBV20-1; d_call: -; cdr3_length: 12; cdr3_nt: TGCAGTGCTAGCGCCAGGCTCGGGACCCAGTACTTC; cdr3_aa: CSASARLGTQYF
j_call: TRBJ2-1; clone_size: few; v_call: TRBV7-3; d_call: TRBD2; cdr3_length: 16; cdr3_nt: TGTGCCAGTAGCTTAATGGGCGGGAGCTCCTACAATGAGCAGTTCTTC; cdr3_aa: CASSLMGGSSYNEQFF
j_call: TRBJ1-2; clone_size: few; v_call: TRBV20-1; d_call: TRBD1; cdr3_length: 13; cdr3_nt: TGCAGTGCTCCCGACAGGGGTGACTATGGCTACACCTTC; cdr3_aa: CSAPDRGDYGYTF
j_call: TRBJ2-1; clone_size: -; v_call: TRBV20-1; d_call: TRBD2; cdr3_length: 14; cdr3_nt: TGCAGTGCTGTAGCGGGAGGGTCCTACAATGAGCAGTTCTTC; cdr3_aa: CSAVAGGSYNEQFF
j_call: TRBJ2-5; clone_size: -; v_call: TRBV15; d_call: -; cdr3_length: 15; cdr3_nt: TGTGCCACCAGCAGAGGCAGGGATACTTTGGAGACCCAGTACTTC; cdr3_aa: CATSRGRDTLETQYF
j_call: TRBJ2-7; clone_size: few; v_call: TRBV20-1; d_call: -; cdr3_length: 15; cdr3_nt: TGCAGTGCTTCTAGCGGGGCGCAAGGACAGGGCGAGCAGTACTTC; cdr3_aa: CSASSGAQGQGEQYF
j_call: TRBJ2-1; clone_size: -; v_call: TRBV5-5; d_call: TRBD2; cdr3_length: 15; cdr3_nt: TGTGCCAGCACCAAGGGACTAGCGGGGTACAATGAGCAGTTCTTC; cdr3_aa: CASTKGLAGYNEQFF
j_call: TRBJ2-1; clone_size: -; v_call: TRBV12-3/TRBV12-4; d_call: -; cdr3_length: 16; cdr3_nt: TGTGCCAGCAGTTTAATAGAGCGGGCCGGACGGAATGAGCAGTTCTTC; cdr3_aa: CASSLIERAGRNEQFF
j_call: TRBJ2-7; clone_size: few; v_call: TRBV5-5; d_call: TRBD1; cdr3_length: 16; cdr3_nt: TGTGCCAGCAGCTTGCTACAGGGGCCGCATAGCTACGAGCAGTACTTC; cdr3_aa: CASSLLQGPHSYEQYF
j_call: TRBJ2-7; clone_size: -; v_call: TRBV29-1; d_call: TRBD1; cdr3_length: 13; cdr3_nt: TGCAGCGTTGGGGACAGGGTATTTGGCGAGCAGTACTTC; cdr3_aa: CSVGDRVFGEQYF
j_call: TRBJ1-6; clone_size: -; v_call: TRBV7-8; d_call: -; cdr3_length: 13; cdr3_nt: TGTGCCAGCAGCTTCCAGCTTAATTCACCCCTCCACTTT; cdr3_aa: CASSFQLNSPLHF
j_call: TRBJ2-7; clone_size: few; v_call: TRBV10-3; d_call: TRBD2; cdr3_length: 17; cdr3_nt: TGTGCCATCAGTCGGGATGCGGGACTAGCGGATTCCTACGAGCAGTACTTC; cdr3_aa: CAISRDAGLADSYEQYF
j_call: TRBJ2-1; clone_size: -; v_call: TRBV20-1; d_call: -; cdr3_length: 13; cdr3_nt: TGCAGTGCCCCAGATCGTTCCTACAATGAGCAGTTCTTC; cdr3_aa: CSAPDRSYNEQFF
j_call: TRBJ1-3; clone_size: -; v_call: TRBV5-1; d_call: -; cdr3_length: 17; cdr3_nt: TGCGCCAGCAGCTTGGCCCTACAGGGAAAAGGAGAAAACACCATATATTTT; cdr3_aa: CASSLALQGKGENTIYF
j_call: TRBJ1-1; clone_size: -; v_call: TRBV20-1; d_call: -; cdr3_length: 11; cdr3_nt: TGCAGTGCTCCCGCCAACACTGAAGCTTTCTTT; cdr3_aa: CSAPANTEAFF
j_call: TRBJ2-5; clone_size: -; v_call: TRBV7-3; d_call: TRBD1; cdr3_length: 14; cdr3_nt: TGTGCCAGCAGCTTAACGGGACAGACGGAGACCCAGTACTTC; cdr3_aa: CASSLTGQTETQYF
j_call: TRBJ2-7; clone_size: -; v_call: TRBV7-3; d_call: TRBD2; cdr3_length: 15; cdr3_nt: TGTGCCAGCAGCTTGGAGACTAGCCTTACCTACGAGCAGTACTTC; cdr3_aa: CASSLETSLTYEQYF
j_call: TRBJ2-1; clone_size: -; v_call: TRBV15; d_call: -; cdr3_length: 17; cdr3_nt: TGTGCCACCAGCAGTTACTCAGGTAGCCCCCAGTACAATGAGCAGTTCTTC; cdr3_aa: CATSSYSGSPQYNEQFF
j_call: TRBJ2-6; clone_size: once; v_call: TRBV7-3; d_call: -; cdr3_length: 14; cdr3_nt: TGTGCCAGCAGCTTAAAGGGTGGGGACAACGTCCTGACTTTC; cdr3_aa: CASSLKGGDNVLTF
j_call: TRBJ2-7; clone_size: once; v_call: TRBV4-3; d_call: -; cdr3_length: 14; cdr3_nt: TGCGCCAGCAGCCAAGATCCTAACGGCTACGAGCAGTACTTC; cdr3_aa: CASSQDPNGYEQYF
j_call: TRBJ1-5; clone_size: many; v_call: TRBV20-1; d_call: -; cdr3_length: 15; cdr3_nt: TGCAGTGCTAGAGTAGGGTCTGCGGCCAATCAGCCCCAGCATTTT; cdr3_aa: CSARVGSAANQPQHF
j_call: TRBJ1-5; clone_size: -; v_call: TRBV20-1; d_call: TRBD1; cdr3_length: 14; cdr3_nt: TGCAGTGCTACATACAGGGGGCTGGGGCAGCCCCAGCATTTT; cdr3_aa: CSATYRGLGQPQHF
j_call: TRBJ2-7; clone_size: -; v_call: TRBV7-2; d_call: TRBD2; cdr3_length: 15; cdr3_nt: TGTGCCAGCAGCTTCCGGACTAGCGGGGGGTACGAGCAGTACTTC; cdr3_aa: CASSFRTSGGYEQYF